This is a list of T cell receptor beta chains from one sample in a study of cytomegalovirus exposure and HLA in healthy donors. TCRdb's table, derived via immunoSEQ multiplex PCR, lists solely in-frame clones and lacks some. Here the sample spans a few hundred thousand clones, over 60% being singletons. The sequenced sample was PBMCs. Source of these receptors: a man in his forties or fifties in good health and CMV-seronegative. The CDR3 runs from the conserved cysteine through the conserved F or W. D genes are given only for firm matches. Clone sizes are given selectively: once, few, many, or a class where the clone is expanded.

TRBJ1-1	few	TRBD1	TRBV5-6	TGTGCCAGCAGCTGGGGGACGACAGGGAAAACTGAAGCTTTCTTT	CASSWGTTGKTEAFF
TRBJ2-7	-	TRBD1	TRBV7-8	TGTGCCAGCAGCTCGAATCTCGGGACAGGTTCCTACGAGCAGTACTTC	CASSSNLGTGSYEQYF
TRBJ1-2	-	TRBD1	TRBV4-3	TGCGCCAGCAGCCAAGAGCCAGGGGGCGAAGTTGGCTACACCTTC	CASSQEPGGEVGYTF
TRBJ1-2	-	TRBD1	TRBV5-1	TGCGCCAGCAGCCACCGGACAGGGGGTAGTGGCTACACCTTC	CASSHRTGGSGYTF
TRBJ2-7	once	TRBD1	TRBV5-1	TGCGCCAGCAGCGAGACCGGGACAGGGCTCCACGAGCAGTACTTC	CASSETGTGLHEQYF
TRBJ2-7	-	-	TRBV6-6	TGTGCCAGCAGTTACGGGGGGGCGTCCTACGAGCAGTACTTC	CASSYGGASYEQYF
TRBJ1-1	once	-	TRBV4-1	TGCGCCAGCAGCCTACAGGGTAACACTGAAGCTTTCTTT	CASSLQGNTEAFF
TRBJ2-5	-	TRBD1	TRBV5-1	TGCGCCAGCAGCACGACAGGGGTAGGTGAGACCCAGTACTTC	CASSTTGVGETQYF
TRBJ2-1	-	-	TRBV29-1	TGCAGCGTTGGATTCCTCGGCAATGAGCAGTTCTTC	CSVGFLGNEQFF
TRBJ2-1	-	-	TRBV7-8	TGTGCCAGCAGCTTAGATCGGTCCGAGGAGCAGTTCTTC	CASSLDRSEEQFF
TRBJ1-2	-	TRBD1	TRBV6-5	TGTGCCAGCACTCAGGGGGTTCGGTCTGGCTACACCTTC	CASTQGVRSGYTF
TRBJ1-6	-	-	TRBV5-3	TGTGCCAGAAGCTTCTCAGGAAATTCACCCCTCCACTTT	CARSFSGNSPLHF
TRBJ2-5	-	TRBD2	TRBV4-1	TGCGCCAGCAGCCAGGGGTGGGCGGGGGGTACCCAAGAGACCCAGTACTTC	CASSQGWAGGTQETQYF
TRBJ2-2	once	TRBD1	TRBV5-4	TGTGCCAGCAGCTTTTCAGGGGGTACCGGGGAGCTGTTTTTT	CASSFSGGTGELFF
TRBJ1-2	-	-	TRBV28	TGTGCCAGCAGCCAGGGCGGATTCTATGGCTACACCTTC	CASSQGGFYGYTF
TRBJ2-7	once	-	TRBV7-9	TGTTCCAGCAGCCCGGGGGATTACGAGCAGTACTTC	CSSSPGDYEQYF
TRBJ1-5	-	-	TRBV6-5	TGTGCCAGCAGCTCGGGTGGCAATCAGCCCCAGCATTTT	CASSSGGNQPQHF
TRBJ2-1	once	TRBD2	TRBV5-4	TGTGCCAGCAGCTTGGCTAGCGGGGGGGTCTCGGGGCAGTTCTTC	CASSLASGGVSGQFF
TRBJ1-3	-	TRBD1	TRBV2	TGTGCCAGCAGTGGTTCCAGGGGGAGGGGAAACACCATATATTTT	CASSGSRGRGNTIYF
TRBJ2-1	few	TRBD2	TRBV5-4	TGTGCCAGCAGATCTAGCGGGGGGGCCTACAATGAGCAGTTCTTC	CASRSSGGAYNEQFF
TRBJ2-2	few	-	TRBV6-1	TGTGCCAGCAGTGAGCCCGGCCGACACGGGGAGCTGTTTTTT	CASSEPGRHGELFF
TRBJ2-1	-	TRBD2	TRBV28	TGTGCCAGCCGCTCCGGGACTAGCGGGAGGGCCTACTTCTTC	CASRSGTSGRAYFF
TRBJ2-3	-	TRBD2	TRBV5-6	TGTGCCAGCAGCTTGGTACTAGCGGGTGGGGATACGCAGTATTTT	CASSLVLAGGDTQYF
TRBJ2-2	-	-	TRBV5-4	TGTGCCAGCAGCTTGTTCGGGGGATACACCGGGGAGCTGTTTTTT	CASSLFGGYTGELFF
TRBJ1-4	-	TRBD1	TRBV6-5	TGTGCCAGCAGTTACTCCCCGGGACAGGGCGGAAAACTGTTTTTT	CASSYSPGQGGKLFF
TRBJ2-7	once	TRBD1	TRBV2	TGTGCCAGCAGTGGGGGGACAGGGAAAGGCCCCTACGAGCAGTACTTC	CASSGGTGKGPYEQYF
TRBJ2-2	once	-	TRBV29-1	TGCAGCGCGGGCAGGGGCGGGAACACCGGGGAGCTGTTTTTT	CSAGRGGNTGELFF